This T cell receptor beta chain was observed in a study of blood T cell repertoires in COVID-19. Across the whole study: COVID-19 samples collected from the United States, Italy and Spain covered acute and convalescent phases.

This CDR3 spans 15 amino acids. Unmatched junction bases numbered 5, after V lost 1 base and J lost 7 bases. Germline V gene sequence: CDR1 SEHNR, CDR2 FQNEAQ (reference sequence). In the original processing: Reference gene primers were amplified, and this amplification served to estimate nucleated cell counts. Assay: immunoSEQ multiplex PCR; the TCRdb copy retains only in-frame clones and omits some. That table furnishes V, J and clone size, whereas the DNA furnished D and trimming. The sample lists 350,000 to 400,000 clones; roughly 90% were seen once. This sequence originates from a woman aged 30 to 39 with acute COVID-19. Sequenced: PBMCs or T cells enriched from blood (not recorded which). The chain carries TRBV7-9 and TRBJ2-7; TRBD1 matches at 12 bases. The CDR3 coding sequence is TGTGCCAGCAGCTTAGTGGGACAGGGGGCGAGGGAGCAGTACTTC. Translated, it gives CASSLVGQGAREQYF.